The sequence of this TCR beta chain was determined in a study of CD8 T cells in ankylosing spondylitis. Study-wide results and limits: Clones tied to disease were said to be significantly enriched in matched ankylosing spondylitis synovial fluid. Ankylosing spondylitis blood appeared to be characterized by a TCR beta motif of fewer than ten highly homologous variants. In peripheral blood, disease-linked CD8+ clones occurred at relatively low frequencies.

Quantitative 5'-RACE was performed with molecular barcodes, and it yielded the TCR beta libraries. TCRdb reanalysed the 5' RACE reads using MiXCR and keeps one entry per CDR3 protein. The sample shows some 63,000 distinct CDR3 sequences, under 7.5% of them seen only once. The CDR3 totals 13 residues. Germline V CDR1 and CDR2: SGHRS, YFSETQ. Trimming removed 3 bases at V and 6 bases at J, with 9 bases between. In this sample, this clonotype turned up many times. The antigen remains unidentified. The V gene is TRBV5-1, the J gene TRBJ2-2; the D gene is possibly TRBD1 (6 bases). The sequence came from a male donor with ankylosing spondylitis. Sequencing was performed on synovial fluid, either unsorted or a sorted T cell fraction (not recorded which). The CDR3 spells CASSWSGAGELFF. CDR3 DNA sequence: TGCGCCAGCAGCTGGTCAGGGGCCGGGGAGCTGTTTTTT.